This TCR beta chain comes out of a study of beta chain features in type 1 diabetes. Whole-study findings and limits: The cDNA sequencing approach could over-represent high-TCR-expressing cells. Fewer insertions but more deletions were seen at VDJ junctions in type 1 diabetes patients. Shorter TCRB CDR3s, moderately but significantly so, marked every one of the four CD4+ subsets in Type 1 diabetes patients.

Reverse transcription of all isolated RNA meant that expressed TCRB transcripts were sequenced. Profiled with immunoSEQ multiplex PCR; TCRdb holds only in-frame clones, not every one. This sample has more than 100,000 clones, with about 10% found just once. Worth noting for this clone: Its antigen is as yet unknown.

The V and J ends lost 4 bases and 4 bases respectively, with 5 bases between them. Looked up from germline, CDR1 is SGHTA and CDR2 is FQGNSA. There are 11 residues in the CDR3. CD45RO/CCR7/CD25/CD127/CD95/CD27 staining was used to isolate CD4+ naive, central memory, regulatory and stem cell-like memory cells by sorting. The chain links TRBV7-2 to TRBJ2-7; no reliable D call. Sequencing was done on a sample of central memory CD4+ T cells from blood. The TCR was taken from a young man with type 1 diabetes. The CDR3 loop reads CASSSQYEQYF. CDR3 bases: TGTGCCAGCAGCTCCCAGTACGAGCAGTACTTC.